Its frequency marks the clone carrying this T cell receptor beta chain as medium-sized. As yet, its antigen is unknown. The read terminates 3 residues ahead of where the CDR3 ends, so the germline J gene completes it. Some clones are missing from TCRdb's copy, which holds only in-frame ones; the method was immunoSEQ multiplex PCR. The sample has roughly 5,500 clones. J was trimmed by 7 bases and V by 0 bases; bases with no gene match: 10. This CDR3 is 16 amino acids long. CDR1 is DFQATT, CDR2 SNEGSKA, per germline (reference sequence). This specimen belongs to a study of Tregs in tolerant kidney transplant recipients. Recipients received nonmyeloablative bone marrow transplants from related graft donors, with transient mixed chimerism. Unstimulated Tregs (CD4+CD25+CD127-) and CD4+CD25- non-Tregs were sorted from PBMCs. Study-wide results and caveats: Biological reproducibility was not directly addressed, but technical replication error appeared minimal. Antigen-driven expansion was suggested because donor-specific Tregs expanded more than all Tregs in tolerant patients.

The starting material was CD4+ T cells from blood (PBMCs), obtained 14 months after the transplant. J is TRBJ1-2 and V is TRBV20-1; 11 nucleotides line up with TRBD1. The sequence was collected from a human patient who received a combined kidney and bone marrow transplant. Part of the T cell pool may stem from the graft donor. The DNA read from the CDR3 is TGCAGTGCTAGAGATTGGGGCGGACAGGGGGCTTTTGGC. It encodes CSARDWGGQGAFG. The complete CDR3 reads CSARDWGGQGAFGYTF.